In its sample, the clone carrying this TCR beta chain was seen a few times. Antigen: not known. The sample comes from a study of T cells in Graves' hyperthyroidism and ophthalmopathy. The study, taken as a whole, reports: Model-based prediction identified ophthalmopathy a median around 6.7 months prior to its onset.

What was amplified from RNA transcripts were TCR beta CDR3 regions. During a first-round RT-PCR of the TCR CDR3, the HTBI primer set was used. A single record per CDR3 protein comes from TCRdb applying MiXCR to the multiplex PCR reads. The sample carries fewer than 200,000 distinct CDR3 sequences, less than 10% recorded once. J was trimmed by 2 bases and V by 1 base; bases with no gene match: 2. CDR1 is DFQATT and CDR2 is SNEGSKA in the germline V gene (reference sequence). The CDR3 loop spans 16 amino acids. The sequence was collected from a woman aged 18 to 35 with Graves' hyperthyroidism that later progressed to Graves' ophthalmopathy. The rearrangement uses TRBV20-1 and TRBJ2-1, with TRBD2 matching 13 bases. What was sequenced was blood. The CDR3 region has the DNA TGCAGTGCTAGAGGGACTAGCGGGAGTCCCTACAATGAGCAGTTCTTC. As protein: CSARGTSGSPYNEQFF.